This is a list of T cell receptor beta chains from one sample in a study of blood T cell repertoires in COVID-19. Repertoires were generated with immunoSEQ multiplex PCR, while TCRdb's copy carries only in-frame clones and drops some. The sample consists of a few hundred thousand clones, roughly 90% of them appearing once. Specimen: peripheral blood. The origin of the receptors is a woman aged 25-40 years with COVID-19, enrolled during active disease. Both conserved end residues are part of each CDR3. Fields, in order: J gene, V gene, clone size, CDR3 protein. The size entry is marked missing in some rows and otherwise reads once, few, many or a size class.

J gene: TRBJ1-1
V gene: TRBV29-1
clone size: -
CDR3 protein: CSVQRMSTEAFF

J gene: TRBJ2-1
V gene: TRBV5-4
clone size: -
CDR3 protein: CASSLDGLAGGGNEQFF

J gene: TRBJ2-7
V gene: TRBV5-4
clone size: -
CDR3 protein: CASSLVSQGAGGEPRF

J gene: TRBJ2-7
V gene: TRBV6-2/TRBV6-3
clone size: -
CDR3 protein: CASSYIWGQVPYEQYF

J gene: TRBJ1-5
V gene: TRBV2
clone size: once
CDR3 protein: CASSSSQGNQPQHF

J gene: TRBJ1-2
V gene: TRBV9
clone size: -
CDR3 protein: CASSEGTGPNYGYTF

J gene: TRBJ2-7
V gene: TRBV10-2
clone size: -
CDR3 protein: CASQTSGGYEQYF

J gene: TRBJ1-1
V gene: TRBV24-1
clone size: -
CDR3 protein: CATRDTTGNTEAFF

J gene: TRBJ2-5
V gene: TRBV6-6
clone size: -
CDR3 protein: CASSYLDFETQYF

J gene: TRBJ1-5
V gene: TRBV2
clone size: -
CDR3 protein: CASSDPGTGSDQPQHF

J gene: TRBJ2-7
V gene: TRBV27
clone size: -
CDR3 protein: CASRGRARYEQYF

J gene: TRBJ2-7
V gene: TRBV19
clone size: -
CDR3 protein: CASSPPGQVYEQYF

J gene: TRBJ2-7
V gene: TRBV5-1
clone size: -
CDR3 protein: CASSLSPGQGGQYF

J gene: TRBJ2-7
V gene: TRBV6-5
clone size: -
CDR3 protein: CASSLSGSNEQYF

J gene: TRBJ2-5
V gene: TRBV4-1
clone size: -
CDR3 protein: CASSQDGGREGRETQYF

J gene: TRBJ2-7
V gene: TRBV5-1
clone size: few
CDR3 protein: CASSFGVSYEQYF

J gene: TRBJ1-1
V gene: TRBV11-1
clone size: once
CDR3 protein: CASSPGTGGTNTEAFF

J gene: TRBJ1-2
V gene: TRBV27
clone size: -
CDR3 protein: CASSFLGQGAWGPYNYGYTF

J gene: TRBJ2-5
V gene: TRBV18
clone size: -
CDR3 protein: CASSAGGLETQYF

J gene: TRBJ2-3
V gene: TRBV5-4
clone size: -
CDR3 protein: CASSLGTGRTDTQYF

J gene: TRBJ2-7
V gene: TRBV11-2
clone size: -
CDR3 protein: CASSFLGAGEQYF

J gene: TRBJ2-7
V gene: TRBV11-2
clone size: -
CDR3 protein: CASSSLTVAGAYEQYF

J gene: TRBJ2-7
V gene: TRBV27
clone size: -
CDR3 protein: CASSSGGSLEQYF

J gene: TRBJ2-1
V gene: TRBV9
clone size: few
CDR3 protein: CASTAPGLAGADAANEQFF

J gene: TRBJ2-2
V gene: TRBV6-5
clone size: -
CDR3 protein: CAISRAGDDLWELFF

J gene: TRBJ1-5
V gene: TRBV4-3
clone size: -
CDR3 protein: CASSYKQGNQPQHF

J gene: TRBJ1-5
V gene: TRBV19
clone size: few
CDR3 protein: CASSLQDSFYQPQHF

J gene: TRBJ2-1
V gene: TRBV3-1/TRBV3-2
clone size: -
CDR3 protein: CASSAAGTSGSHEQFF

J gene: TRBJ2-1
V gene: TRBV7-6
clone size: -
CDR3 protein: CASSLGSGSYNEQFF

J gene: TRBJ1-1
V gene: TRBV5-4
clone size: -
CDR3 protein: CASSPRAGEHTEAFF

J gene: TRBJ2-5
V gene: TRBV6-5
clone size: -
CDR3 protein: CASKWLETQYF

J gene: TRBJ1-1
V gene: TRBV6-2/TRBV6-3
clone size: -
CDR3 protein: CASSYSQGSEAFF

J gene: TRBJ1-5
V gene: TRBV10-3
clone size: -
CDR3 protein: CAISESRVQPQHF

J gene: TRBJ1-2
V gene: TRBV24-1
clone size: -
CDR3 protein: CATSDPGRVYGYTF

J gene: TRBJ2-3
V gene: TRBV19
clone size: few
CDR3 protein: CASSAGLSTDTQYF

J gene: TRBJ2-1
V gene: TRBV10-1
clone size: -
CDR3 protein: CASSEGSGRDNEQFF

J gene: TRBJ1-3
V gene: TRBV7-8
clone size: -
CDR3 protein: CASSLRSISSGNTIYF

J gene: TRBJ1-1
V gene: TRBV12-2
clone size: once
CDR3 protein: CASRPGTLNTEAFF

J gene: TRBJ1-1
V gene: TRBV11-3
clone size: -
CDR3 protein: CASSNTNTEAFF

J gene: TRBJ1-1
V gene: TRBV6-5
clone size: -
CDR3 protein: CASSYGGSQTEAFF

J gene: TRBJ2-7
V gene: TRBV7-9
clone size: -
CDR3 protein: CASSSITYEQYF

J gene: TRBJ1-2
V gene: TRBV5-1
clone size: -
CDR3 protein: CASSLELNYGYTF

J gene: TRBJ2-7
V gene: TRBV27
clone size: -
CDR3 protein: CASSGSSYEQYF

J gene: TRBJ2-5
V gene: TRBV28
clone size: -
CDR3 protein: CASSSPGLAEETQYF

J gene: TRBJ2-1
V gene: TRBV2
clone size: few
CDR3 protein: CASNPGGLAGNNEQFF

J gene: TRBJ2-7
V gene: TRBV28
clone size: -
CDR3 protein: CASRGTGGDSYEQYF

J gene: TRBJ2-1
V gene: TRBV19
clone size: -
CDR3 protein: CASKWADSYNEQFF

J gene: TRBJ1-1
V gene: TRBV11-2
clone size: -
CDR3 protein: CASSLNRGRFEAFF

J gene: TRBJ2-1
V gene: TRBV3-1/TRBV3-2
clone size: -
CDR3 protein: CASTGLNNEQFF

J gene: TRBJ2-7
V gene: TRBV15
clone size: -
CDR3 protein: CATSKTGGPYEQYF

J gene: TRBJ2-7
V gene: TRBV6-5
clone size: -
CDR3 protein: CASSSRLANSYEQYF

J gene: TRBJ1-1
V gene: TRBV6-5
clone size: -
CDR3 protein: CASSYRAGTEAFF

J gene: TRBJ2-3
V gene: TRBV3-1/TRBV3-2
clone size: -
CDR3 protein: CASSRASGLTSTDTQYF

J gene: TRBJ1-1
V gene: TRBV7-2
clone size: -
CDR3 protein: CASSLETGGAFF

J gene: TRBJ1-1
V gene: TRBV30
clone size: -
CDR3 protein: CAWSRQGATEAFF

J gene: TRBJ1-5
V gene: TRBV6-6
clone size: -
CDR3 protein: CASSYQGGRGDQPQHF

J gene: TRBJ2-1
V gene: TRBV12-5
clone size: many
CDR3 protein: CASGLRLGDSYNEQFF

J gene: TRBJ1-5
V gene: TRBV28
clone size: -
CDR3 protein: CASRGNSGGNQPQHF